The 30 T cell receptor beta chains presented below share a single source sample, sequenced in a study of blood T cell repertoires in COVID-19. Sequencing was performed with immunoSEQ multiplex PCR; in TCRdb, only in-frame clones are kept and a portion is missing. The data show under 300,000 clones, around 90% seen once. The sequenced sample consisted of PBMCs or T cells enriched from blood (not recorded which). The receptors derive from a woman aged 40 to 55 who had recovered from COVID-19.

The gene calls are TRBV6-5 and TRBJ1-6; the D gene is possibly TRBD1 (6 bases). The CDR3 contains 13 residues. V lost 9 bases, J lost 9 bases, and 15 bases lay in between. The germline V gene encodes CDR1 MNHEY and CDR2 SVGAGI. Here the CDR3 reads CASSRTGTSPLHF. The CDR3 coding sequence is TGTGCCAGTTCAAGAACAGGGACTTCACCCCTCCACTTT.

The chain uses TRBV27 and TRBJ1-2, with D possibly TRBD1 on 5 matching bases. The CDR3 has 16 amino acids. V was trimmed by 4 bases and J by 1 base, leaving 16 bases between them. Looked up from germline, CDR1 is MNHEY and CDR2 is SMNVEV (reference sequence). As DNA, the CDR3 is TGTGCCAGCAGTTCCCTGACAGCGACCTTTAACTATGGCTACACCTTC. Its translation: CASSSLTATFNYGYTF.

This chain links TRBV7-2 with TRBJ1-1; no clear D gene. There are 15 residues in the CDR3. V lost 5 bases and J lost 3, with 16 bases in between. Germline CDR1 is SGHTA and CDR2 is FQGNSA. The CDR3 loop reads CASSPWAGTHTEAFF. CDR3 nucleotide sequence: TGTGCCAGCAGCCCCTGGGCCGGAACCCACACTGAAGCTTTCTTT.

The chain is built from TRBV7-2 and TRBJ2-1; 9 positions match TRBD2. CDR1 is SGHTA and CDR2 is FQGNSA in the germline V gene. The CDR3 extends over 15 amino acids. With 3 bases clipped from V and 1 base from J, the junction kept 1 base outside the gene matches. CDR3 sequence reads: CASSFSGRSYNEQFF. In DNA form, the CDR3 reads TGTGCCAGCAGCTTTAGCGGGAGATCCTACAATGAGCAGTTCTTC.

The chain has TRBV7-9 and TRBJ1-1, with a weak D call TRBD1 (6 bases). The germline CDR1 and CDR2 sequences are SEHNR and FQNEAQ (reference sequence). The V end was cut by 7 bases, the J end by 7 bases, with 16 bases between. The CDR3 is 13 residues long. The CDR3 reads CASTLKGGNEAFF. DNA of the CDR3: TGTGCCAGCACTCTAAAGGGGGGGAATGAAGCTTTCTTT.

The V call is TRBV6-1, the J call TRBJ1-2, with 10 bases lining up with TRBD1. With V trimmed by 2 bases and J by 7 bases, 7 bases remained unmatched. The CDR3 is 15 amino acids. CDR1 is MNHNS, CDR2 SASEGT, per germline. In nucleotides, the CDR3 is TGTGCCAGCAGTGAAACGGGGACAGGGGTCTCTGGCTACACCTTC. This translates into CASSETGTGVSGYTF.

V is TRBV9 and J is TRBJ2-1; tentatively, D is TRBD1 (5 bases). The V gene's germline CDR1 is SGDLS and CDR2 YYNGEE. Trimming cost V 5 bases and J 7 bases, with 16 bases left between them. The CDR3 is 14 residues long. The CDR3 loop reads CASSPQVDINEQFF. Here the CDR3 DNA reads TGTGCCAGCAGTCCCCAAGTGGACATAAATGAGCAGTTCTTC.

V and J are TRBV18 and TRBJ1-5; D possibly corresponds to TRBD1 (5 bases). Germline V gene sequence: CDR1 KGHSH, CDR2 LQKENI. The CDR3 spans 16 residues. V was pared by 3 bases and J by 4 bases, with 16 bases between. The CDR3 is CASSPAGAAGNQPQHF. CDR3 bases: TGTGCCAGCTCACCTGCTGGGGCCGCCGGTAATCAGCCCCAGCATTTT.

The V gene is TRBV3-1 (or the pseudogene TRBV3-2), the J gene TRBJ1-1, with 11 bases identical to TRBD1. CDR1 and CDR2 from the germline V gene are LGHDT and YNNKEL (reference sequence). The CDR3 is 16 amino acids. J gave up 1 base and V 4 bases, and 5 bases lay outside the gene matches. Here the CDR3 DNA reads TGTGCCAGCAGCCGATGGACAGGGGGCTCGAACACTGAAGCTTTCTTT. Protein sequence: CASSRWTGGSNTEAFF.

V is TRBV4-3 and J is TRBJ2-7; 8 bases line up with TRBD2. Germline V gene sequence: CDR1 LGHNA, CDR2 YSLEER. This CDR3 region has 16 residues. The ends lost 0 bases at V and 0 bases at J; junction bases unmatched: 4. CDR3 DNA sequence: TGCGCCAGCAGCCAAGAAATCACTAGCGGCTCCTACGAGCAGTACTTC. It specifies CASSQEITSGSYEQYF.

This clone was observed a handful of times. V and J are TRBV7-9 and TRBJ2-6, with D possibly matching TRBD2 (5 bases). This CDR3 contains 16 residues. Germline CDR1 is SEHNR and CDR2 is FQNEAQ (reference sequence). Between the trimmed V and J ends, which lost 5 bases and 0 bases, there was a span of 11 bases. The DNA of the CDR3 is TGTGCCAGCAGCCACCGGGGTAGCTCTGGGGCCAACGTCCTGACTTTC. This translates into CASSHRGSSGANVLTF.

CDR3 protein: CASSFRGYVAGELFF. Written as DNA, the CDR3 is TGTGCCAGCAGTTTTAGAGGATACGTGGCCGGGGAGCTGTTTTTT. The gene calls are TRBV27 and TRBJ2-2, with D unclear. Trimming cost V 3 bases and J 6 bases, with 14 bases left between them. Germline values: CDR1 MNHEY, CDR2 SMNVEV (reference sequence). The length of the CDR3 is 15 residues.

This clone has just one count. The rearrangement uses TRBV5-1 and TRBJ1-1, with 9 nucleotides matching TRBD1. The CDR3 consists of 14 residues. The V gene's germline CDR1 is SGHRS and CDR2 YFSETQ. Trimming removed 2 bases from V and 14 bases from J; junction bases left unmatched: 13. The CDR3 spells CASSLQGARVRGFF. The DNA for the CDR3 is TGCGCCAGCAGCTTACAGGGGGCAAGGGTAAGAGGCTTCTTT.

The chain couples TRBV18 to TRBJ1-4, with D maybe TRBD1 (5 bases). Germline V lookup: CDR1 KGHSH, CDR2 LQKENI. The CDR3 contains 17 residues. V was shortened by 0 bases and J by 0 bases, with 11 bases between the two germline ends. The CDR3 region is CASSPPGQIATNEKLFF. The CDR3 nucleotides read TGTGCCAGCTCACCACCGGGGCAGATTGCAACTAATGAAAAACTGTTTTTT.

This clone was detected only once. CDR3 DNA sequence: TGCGCCAGCAGCTTGGCTGGTAGCCCCCAAGAGACCCAGTACTTC. Translating gives CASSLAGSPQETQYF. This rearrangement joins TRBV5-1 to TRBJ2-5; no definite D call. This CDR3 region has 15 residues. Germline assignment: CDR1 SGHRS and CDR2 YFSETQ. Trimming shortened V by 0 bases and J by 1 base, and 10 bases separated the two germline ends.

The chain recombines TRBV27 with TRBJ1-2; TRBD1 aligns across 7 bases. V lost 5 bases, J lost 8 bases, and 11 bases stayed unmatched. The germline gives CDR1 MNHEY, CDR2 SMNVEV (reference sequence). The CDR3 is made up of 14 amino acids. The CDR3 loop is CASSPRRQGRGYTF. The CDR3 nucleotides are TGTGCCAGCAGTCCCCGTCGACAGGGAAGGGGCTACACCTTC.

The CDR3: CASRPPGQGTYEQYF. In DNA, the CDR3 is TGTGCCAGCAGACCCCCGGGACAGGGGACCTACGAGCAGTACTTC. The chain recombines TRBV6-5 with TRBJ2-7; 10 nucleotides match TRBD1. After removal of 6 bases from V and 2 bases from J, the junction contained 7 bases not matched to a gene. Germline V lookup: CDR1 MNHEY, CDR2 SVGAGI. This CDR3 comprises 15 residues.

This chain uses TRBV4-2 with TRBJ2-7; 8 bases are shared with TRBD2. The CDR3 loop spans 21 amino acids. The V segment lost 4 bases and the J segment 7 bases; nucleotides outside the gene matches: 30. Looked up from germline, CDR1 is LGHNA and CDR2 is YNFKEQ. This CDR3 reads CASSLTPGERGTAFLEGEQYF. The CDR3 DNA is TGTGCCAGCAGCCTTACGCCGGGAGAGCGGGGGACGGCGTTCCTTGAGGGGGAGCAGTACTTC.

The V and J genes are TRBV3-1 (or the pseudogene TRBV3-2) and TRBJ2-1; TRBD2 agrees at 9 bases. Per the germline V gene, CDR1 is LGHDT and CDR2 is YNNKEL (reference sequence). Unmatched junction bases numbered 8, after V lost 2 bases and J lost 0 bases. This CDR3 has 18 residues. The CDR3, as DNA: TGTGCCAGCAGCCAAAGTCTAGCGGGGATAAGCTCCTACAATGAGCAGTTCTTC. Translation gives CASSQSLAGISSYNEQFF.

The V and J genes are TRBV5-6 and TRBJ2-7, with unresolved D. V lost 4 bases to trimming and J lost 7 bases, with 12 bases between them. Germline CDR1 reads SGHDT; CDR2 reads YYEEEE. The CDR3 spans 12 residues. As DNA, the CDR3 is TGTGCCAGCAGCACCGGCCCCGGGGAGCAGTACTTC. Its translation is CASSTGPGEQYF.

This chain connects TRBV20-1 to TRBJ2-3; D possibly corresponds to TRBD2 (6 bases). The CDR3 has 15 residues. V was cut by 3 bases and J by 2 bases, with 15 bases left in between. In germline, CDR1 is DFQATT, CDR2 SNEGSKA (reference sequence). This chain's CDR3 is CSASGVSGYTDTQYF. In nucleotides, the CDR3 is TGCAGTGCTAGTGGAGTTAGCGGTTACACAGATACGCAGTATTTT.

V is TRBV5-4 and J is TRBJ1-3; TRBD1 aligns across 12 bases. The germline CDR1 and CDR2 sequences are SGHNT and YYREEE (reference sequence). This CDR3 comprises 18 residues. The V gene end was trimmed by 4 bases and the J gene end by 3 bases; junction bases not matched to a gene: 11. The CDR3 DNA reads TGTGCCAGCAGCATGGGACAGGGGGCGGGGGTTGTTGGAAACACCATATATTTT. Translation: CASSMGQGAGVVGNTIYF.

J is TRBJ2-2 and V is TRBV18; D not resolved. V dropped 2 bases and J dropped 1 base, with 11 bases sitting between them. The V gene's germline CDR1 is KGHSH and CDR2 LQKENI. The CDR3 length is 16 residues. The CDR3 bases are TGTGCCAGCTCACCAGGTAGTAACAGGAACACCGGGGAGCTGTTTTTT. It encodes CASSPGSNRNTGELFF.

This chain connects TRBV27 to TRBJ2-7, with TRBD2 matching 9 bases. Germline CDR1 reads MNHEY; CDR2 reads SMNVEV (reference sequence). J gave up 8 bases and V 8 bases, and 10 bases lay outside the gene matches. The CDR3 totals 13 residues. In DNA form, the CDR3 reads TGTGCCAGCCATAGCGGGGGCCTAATGAAGCAGTACTTC. It codes for CASHSGGLMKQYF.

The J gene is TRBJ2-1, the V gene TRBV3-1 (or the pseudogene TRBV3-2); 7 positions match TRBD1. Trimming cost V 5 bases and J 8 bases; bases outside gene matches: 6. Germline V gives CDR1 LGHDT, CDR2 YNNKEL (reference sequence). This CDR3 spans 13 amino acids. For the CDR3, the DNA is TGTGCCAGCAGCGACAGGGTGAGGGATGAGCAGTTCTTC. This translates into CASSDRVRDEQFF.

The chain combines TRBV27 with TRBJ1-1, with 10 bases identical to TRBD1. This CDR3 region has 17 residues. V lost 3 bases, J lost 4 bases, and 11 bases stayed unmatched. Germline V gene data show CDR1 as MNHEY and CDR2 as SMNVEV (reference sequence). The CDR3 spells CASSLRQGAGPSTEAFF. In DNA, the CDR3 is TGTGCCAGCAGTTTGAGACAGGGGGCCGGTCCTAGCACTGAAGCTTTCTTT.

The rearrangement links TRBV9 to TRBJ1-2; D might be TRBD1 (6 bases). The length of the CDR3 is 14 residues. Between the trimmed V and J ends, which lost 4 bases and 8 bases, there was a span of 18 bases. Germline V gene data show CDR1 as SGDLS and CDR2 as YYNGEE. CDR3 sequence: CASSTGLGIEGYTF. For the CDR3, the DNA is TGTGCCAGCAGCACAGGGCTAGGGATTGAGGGCTACACCTTC.

The gene calls are TRBV2 and TRBJ2-2; D unclear. There are 14 residues in the CDR3. V was cut by 6 bases and J by 0 bases, with 8 bases left in between. Germline loops: CDR1 SNHLY, CDR2 FYNNEI. CDR3 sequence reads: CASSPDANTGELFF. The CDR3 DNA reads TGTGCCAGCAGCCCAGATGCGAACACCGGGGAGCTGTTTTTT.

V gene TRBV5-1 combines with J gene TRBJ1-1; 8 bases are shared with TRBD1. The CDR3 totals 16 residues. V dropped 4 bases and J dropped 0; count of bases not matched to a gene: 8. Germline-derived CDR1 and CDR2 are SGHRS and YFSETQ. CDR3 coding DNA: TGCGCCAGCAGCCCGGGACAGGTGCTATTGAACACTGAAGCTTTCTTT. Amino acids: CASSPGQVLLNTEAFF.

The J gene is TRBJ2-5, the V gene TRBV2; possibly TRBD2 for D (5 bases). V lost 4 bases, J lost 4 bases, and 10 bases lay in between. This CDR3 spans 13 amino acids. Germline V gene sequence: CDR1 SNHLY, CDR2 FYNNEI. CDR3 loop: CASSGTRPETQYF. CDR3 sequence (DNA): TGTGCCAGCAGTGGAACTAGGCCAGAGACCCAGTACTTC.